This TCR beta chain was obtained from a study of cytomegalovirus exposure and HLA in healthy donors (dated by TCRdb to the late 2010s). Background for the entire study: In an earlier analysis of some 610 of the donors, 276 Gb of sequence data and some 120 million unique TCR beta sequences from about 179 million T cells were reported. An early release covering over 500 HLA-typed donors comprised about 290 gigabases of sequencing data and 85 million or so unique TCR sequences. The genetic ancestry cluster associated with self-reported Caucasian donors included 65% to 90% of the roughly 400 genotyped donors. The study was designed to test whether signatures of past pathogen exposure could be identified by cataloging public T cell receptors. The T cell repertoires of 550 to 850 subjects were profiled by immunosequencing and related to cytomegalovirus serostatus. Along with the approximately 670-subject first cohort, a separate validation cohort of over a hundred different subjects was used. The study combined high-throughput TCR immunosequencing, statistical association of individual TCRs with disease status, and machine learning to predict cytomegalovirus infection status. To study patterns of TCR occurrence, a later analysis re-analyzed previously published TCR beta repertoires from 600 to 750 donors and added high-resolution HLA genotyping. Rather than using new phenotypic data, the later analysis identified candidate immune exposures from TCR beta sequences and from how often those sequences occurred across donors. To decide whether each TCR beta V gene segment behaved as functional or pseudogenic, an earlier analysis of several hundred of the donors relied on high-throughput TCR beta sequencing. Donor age, sex, ethnicity and CMV serostatus were collected together with the repertoire data. In a later genetic analysis, genome-wide SNP genotypes for about 55% of the roughly 670 donors were used, and that subset was treated as a discovery cohort. Every discovery cohort repertoire had been produced on one sequencing platform. HLA typing included class I and class II loci at four-digit resolution. Typing coverage differed by locus: A, B, C, DRB1 and DQB1 were typed in roughly 620-640 donors, DQA1 in roughly 500, DPA1 in 600 to 610, and DPB1 in about 450. Because of strong linkage in the cohort, five DR-DQ haplotypes were treated as single units for association and clustering. Among 300 to 500 genotyped donors of the cohort, an average of around 250,000 unique TCR beta nucleotide sequences was sequenced per donor, of which about 19% were non-productive.

The library relied on the immunoSEQ multiplex PCR assay. For the multiplex PCR, a mixture combining 60 forward primers for TCR Vbeta segments and 13 reverse primers for TCR Jbeta segments was used. The CDR3 region of rearranged TCR beta genes was amplified from genomic DNA with a multiplex PCR assay. The Illumina HiSeq System was used to sequence the amplified TCR beta libraries as 87-base-pair reads. The study's processing was this. In a later analysis, approximately 74 million unique TCR beta chains were counted across the 690 or so repertoires, and roughly 11 million of these chains were shared by at least two donors. Raw reads were error-corrected and collapsed into unique sequences by a nearest-neighbor algorithm in which closely related sequences were merged to remove PCR and sequencing errors. CDR3 sequences were aligned to IMGT reference sequences to assign V, D and J gene segments. For a sequence to be retained, at least a six-nucleotide match to both a V gene segment and a J gene segment was required. Rearrangements were called productive when the CDR3 lacked stop codons and stayed in frame with V and J; all others were non-productive. CDR3 was defined according to IMGT convention as the region running from the second conserved V-encoded cysteine to the conserved J-encoded phenylalanine. The earlier analysis of about 570 of the donors excluded any sequence lacking an unambiguous match to a single V gene segment. In an earlier analysis of 587 of the donors, V segments were called functional above 56.7% productive rearrangements and were called segregating when the between-donor standard deviation exceeded 5%. A statistical classification framework was built to diagnose cytomegalovirus status from the catalog of TCR beta chain sequences. In a later analysis, V and J genes were assigned by comparing TCR nucleotide sequences against IMGT/GENE-DB human TR gene sequences. Using the TCRdist pipeline, a later analysis assigned CDR3 sequences along with most-parsimonious VDJ recombination scenarios. In a later analysis, each TCR beta chain was defined by its CDR3 amino acid sequence together with its V-gene family, and reads without a unique V-gene family were excluded. In a later analysis, 500 to 650 highly shared, low-generation-probability nucleotide sequences were removed to address suspected cross-contamination and a sequencing artifact. In a later analysis, a clonal expansion index for each public chain was calculated from normalized within-repertoire ranks of inferred template counts. Generation probabilities in a later analysis came from a VDJ recombination model fitted to out-of-frame rearrangements, and those results were checked against IGoR. Hypergeometric tests were used in a later analysis to score TCR-TCR, TCR-HLA and TCR-CMV co-occurrence, with a repertoire-size bias correction applied to the TCR pairs. In a later analysis, false discovery rates were estimated by permuting HLA or CMV assignments 20 times. In a later analysis, co-occurring TCRs were grouped with DBSCAN, and TCRdist sequence similarity was added when clustering was performed within HLA-allele-positive subsets. Co-occurrence clustering excluded repertoires with fewer than 30,000 or more than 120,000 public chains, plus five with anomalous nucleotide sharing. As stored in TCRdb, this immuneACCESS dataset retains in-frame rearrangements with V and J assigned. A fraction of the clones does not appear; measured against another copy, unresolved V genes explain less than half of the discrepancy, and the remainder lacks a known reason. V and J calls and clone size are those listed in that table; D and trimming were worked out from the DNA. The sample table lists about 160,000 clones, approximately 77% of them with a count of one. The ten largest clones take up approximately 2.4% of the sample.

Overall results and qualifications from the work: Because counts were too low, approximately 15 rarely observed V segments, including chromosome 9 orphons, were excluded from the earlier analysis of some 540 of the donors. Because the 87-base-pair reads could not distinguish some IMGT-functional V segments, including TRBV6-2 and TRBV6-3, those segments were excluded. The authors suggested that the approach could potentially be generalized to other disease states and immunological phenotypes. In vitro tests confirmed that a few of the cytomegalovirus-associated TCR beta chains recognize cytomegalovirus antigens. The study gave a list of about 170 TCR beta chains associated with cytomegalovirus. In both the original and validation cohorts, the classifier was reported to diagnose cytomegalovirus status with high specificity and sensitivity. A later genetic analysis associated a missense DCLRE1C variant with V-gene and J-gene trimming of TCR beta chains, and an independent cohort replicated the association. Presence/absence analyses assumed roughly uniform sequencing depth across donors, an assumption that may not hold. A further reported finding was that TCR beta sequences accurately predicted the HLA-A and HLA-B alleles for most subjects in the first cohort. In a later analysis, TCR association rates were found to vary across HLA loci, with the most associated TCRs seen for DRB1 alleles and the fewest for HLA-C alleles. In a later analysis, HLA-associated TCR beta chains showed more clonal expansion and lower generation probabilities than non-associated chains that were equally common. Several of the top co-occurrence clusters appeared to be linked to parvovirus B19, influenza, CMV and Epstein-Barr virus, according to a later analysis. While some public TCRs were present in many individuals, most TCR sequences turned up only very rarely across donors. Most CMV-associated TCR beta chains appeared to be HLA-restricted in a later analysis, and the HLA associations seemed to be driven largely by CMV exposure. This cohort had only TCR beta chains sequenced, and the lack of alpha or paired-chain data limited which features could be detected. The sequencing pipeline was judged likely to have produced a cluster of highly shared sequence variants as a technical artifact. CMV serostatus was the only immune exposure information available for the cohort. At a false discovery rate of 0.05, a later analysis linked about 17,000 TCR beta sequences to specific HLA alleles. Because HLA typing was missing for some donors at each locus, association tests included only the typed subset. Correlated functional status among segregating V segments might be attributable to linkage disequilibrium, but an unknown experimental factor could not be ruled out. According to a later genetic analysis, donors in an Asian-associated ancestry cluster had fewer N-insertions in productive TCRs than the approximately 630-donor mean. An earlier analysis of around 540 of the donors showed that most TCR beta V segments appeared in productive rearrangements either about 87% or about 30% of the time, which broadly matched IMGT annotations. Strong co-occurrence of HLA alleles, especially DR and DQ, made assigning TCR associations to individual alleles difficult.

In regard to this clone: Its binding antigen is unknown. There are no base qualities to consult, and no much larger clone falls within one base.

The germline V gene encodes CDR1 GTSNPN and CDR2 SVGIG (reference sequence). For this chain, trimming is 3 bases at the V end and 9 bases at the J end, and the number of junction bases without a gene match is 7. The CDR3 starts with the cysteine, ends with the phenylalanine, and has 13 residues. The sequence is cut down to CDR3 DNA, 39 bases in frame from base 1. The cohort comprised 550 to 700 healthy bone marrow donors. At the time of sampling, every cohort member was nominally healthy, though immune exposures that went unrecorded were likely present. The donor tested CMV seronegative, placing the donor among the 350 or so seronegative members of the cohort. Every donor gave a peripheral blood sample, and the peripheral blood mononuclear cells from that sample were used for TCR beta sequencing. Genomic DNA extraction from the blood cell samples was performed with the Qiagen DNeasy Blood Extraction Kit.

Source material: PBMCs. This clonotype was sampled from a female donor in good health and CMV-seronegative. The V and J segments used are TRBV30 and TRBJ1-1; TRBD1 lines up with 10 middle nucleotides. The encoded CDR3 is CAWSTDRGRKAFF. The DNA is TGTGCCTGGAGCACAGACAGGGGGCGGAAAGCTTTCTTT.